This T cell receptor (beta chain) was documented in a study of cytomegalovirus exposure and HLA in healthy donors. The protocol was immunoSEQ multiplex PCR, while the TCRdb copy is restricted to in-frame clones and leaves out a portion. The table has tens of thousands of clones, 95% to 97% seen once; the top ten hold about 0.8%. V was trimmed by 5 bases and J by 3 bases, leaving 19 bases between them. Germline CDR1 reads SGHTA; CDR2 reads FQGNSA. The CDR3 runs to 16 residues. The chain couples TRBV7-2 to TRBJ1-2; unclear D gene. The sequenced sample consisted of PBMCs. The sequence was collected from a man younger than 35 in good health and CMV-seronegative. The CDR3 is CASSPYLVPRDYGYTF. CDR3 DNA: TGTGCCAGCAGCCCCTACTTAGTCCCGAGGGACTATGGCTACACCTTC.